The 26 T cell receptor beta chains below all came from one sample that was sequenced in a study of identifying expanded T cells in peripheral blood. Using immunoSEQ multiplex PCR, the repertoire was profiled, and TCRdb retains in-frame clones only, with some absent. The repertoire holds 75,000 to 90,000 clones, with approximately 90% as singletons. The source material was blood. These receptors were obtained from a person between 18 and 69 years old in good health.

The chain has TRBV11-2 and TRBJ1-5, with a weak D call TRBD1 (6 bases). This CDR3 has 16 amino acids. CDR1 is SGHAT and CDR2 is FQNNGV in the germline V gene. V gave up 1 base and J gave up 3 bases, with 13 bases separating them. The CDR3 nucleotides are TGTGCCAGCAGCTTAGGTGGTTGGGGGGCCAATCAGCCCCAGCATTTT. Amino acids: CASSLGGWGANQPQHF.

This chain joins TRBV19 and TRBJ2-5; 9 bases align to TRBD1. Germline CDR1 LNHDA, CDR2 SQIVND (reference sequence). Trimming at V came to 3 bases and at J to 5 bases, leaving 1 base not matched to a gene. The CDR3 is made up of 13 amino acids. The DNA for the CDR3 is TGTGCCAGTAGTATGACAGGGGGGGAGACCCAGTACTTC. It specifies CASSMTGGETQYF.

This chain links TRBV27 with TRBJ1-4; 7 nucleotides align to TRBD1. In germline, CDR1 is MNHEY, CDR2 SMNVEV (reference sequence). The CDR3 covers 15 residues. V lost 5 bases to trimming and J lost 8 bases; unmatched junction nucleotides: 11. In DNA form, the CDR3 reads TGTGCCAGCAGTCCAAACAGGGGAGGAGAGGAAAAACTGTTTTTT. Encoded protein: CASSPNRGGEEKLFF. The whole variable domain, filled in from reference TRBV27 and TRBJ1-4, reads EAQVTQNPRYLITVTGKKLTVTCSQNMNHEYMSWYRQDPGLGLRQIYYSMNVEVTDKGDVPEGYKVSRKEKRNFPLILESPSPNQTSLYFCASSPNRGGEEKLFFGSGTQLSVL.

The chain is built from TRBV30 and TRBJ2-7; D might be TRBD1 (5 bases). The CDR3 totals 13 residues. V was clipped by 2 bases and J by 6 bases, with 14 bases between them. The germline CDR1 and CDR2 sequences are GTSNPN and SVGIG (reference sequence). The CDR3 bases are TGTGCCTGGAGTAGGGGAACAGTGGGCGAGCAGTACTTC. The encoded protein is CAWSRGTVGEQYF. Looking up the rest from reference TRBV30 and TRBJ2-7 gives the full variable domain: SQTIHQWPATLVQPVGSPLSLECTVEGTSNPNLYWYRQAAGRGLQLLFYSVGIGQISSEVPQNLSASRPQDRQFILSSKKLLLSDSGFYLCAWSRGTVGEQYFGPGTRLTVT.

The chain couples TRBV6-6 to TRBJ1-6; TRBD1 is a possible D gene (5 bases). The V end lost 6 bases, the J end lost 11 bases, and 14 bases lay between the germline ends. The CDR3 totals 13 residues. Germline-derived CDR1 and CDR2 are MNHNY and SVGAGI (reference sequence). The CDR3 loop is CASSRQEGTPLHF. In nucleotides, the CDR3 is TGTGCCAGCAGCCGGCAGGAGGGGACACCCCTCCACTTT.

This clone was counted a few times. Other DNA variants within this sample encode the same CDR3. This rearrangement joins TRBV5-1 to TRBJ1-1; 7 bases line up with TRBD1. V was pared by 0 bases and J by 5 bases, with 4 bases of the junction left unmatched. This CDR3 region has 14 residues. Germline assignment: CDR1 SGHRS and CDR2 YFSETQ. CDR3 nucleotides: TGCGCCAGCAGCTTGGCAGGGGGAGGAACTGAAGCTTTCTTT. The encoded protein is CASSLAGGGTEAFF.

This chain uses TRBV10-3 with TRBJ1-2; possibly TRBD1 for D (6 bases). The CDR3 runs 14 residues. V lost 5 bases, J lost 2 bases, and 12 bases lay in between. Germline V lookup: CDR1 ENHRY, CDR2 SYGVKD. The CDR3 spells CAISTGGANYGYTF. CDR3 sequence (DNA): TGTGCCATCAGTACGGGGGGCGCGAACTATGGCTACACCTTC.

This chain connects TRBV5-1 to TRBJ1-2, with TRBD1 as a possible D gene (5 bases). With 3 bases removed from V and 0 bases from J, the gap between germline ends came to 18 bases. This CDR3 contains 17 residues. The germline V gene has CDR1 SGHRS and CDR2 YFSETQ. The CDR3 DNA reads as TGCGCCAGCAGCTCCTACTCAGGACGGGGCACTAACTATGGCTACACCTTC. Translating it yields CASSSYSGRGTNYGYTF.

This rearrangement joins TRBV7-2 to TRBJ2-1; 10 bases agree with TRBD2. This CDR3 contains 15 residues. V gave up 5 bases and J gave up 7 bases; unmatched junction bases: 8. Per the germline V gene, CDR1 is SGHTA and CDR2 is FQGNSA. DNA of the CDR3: TGTGCCAGCAGCCGTGCTAGCGGGAGTAAGAATGAGCAGTTCTTC. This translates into CASSRASGSKNEQFF. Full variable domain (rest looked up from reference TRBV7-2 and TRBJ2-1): GAGVSQSPSNKVTEKGKDVELRCDPISGHTALYWYRQSLGQGLEFLIYFQGNSAPDKSGLPSDRFSAERTGGSVSTLTIQRTQQEDSAVYLCASSRASGSKNEQFFGPGTRLTVL.

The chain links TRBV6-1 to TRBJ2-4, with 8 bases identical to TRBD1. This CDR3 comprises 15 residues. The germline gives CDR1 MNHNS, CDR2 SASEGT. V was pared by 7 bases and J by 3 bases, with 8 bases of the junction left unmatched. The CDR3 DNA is TGTGCCAGCAACCCCAGGGGGCCAGACAAAAACATTCAGTACTTC. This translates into CASNPRGPDKNIQYF.

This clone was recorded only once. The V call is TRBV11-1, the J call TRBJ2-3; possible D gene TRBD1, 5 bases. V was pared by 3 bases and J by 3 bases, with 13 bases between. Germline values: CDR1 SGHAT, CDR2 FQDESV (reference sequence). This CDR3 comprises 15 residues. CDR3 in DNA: TGTGCCAGCAGCTTTCCCAGGGTTTCGACAGATACGCAGTATTTT. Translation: CASSFPRVSTDTQYF.

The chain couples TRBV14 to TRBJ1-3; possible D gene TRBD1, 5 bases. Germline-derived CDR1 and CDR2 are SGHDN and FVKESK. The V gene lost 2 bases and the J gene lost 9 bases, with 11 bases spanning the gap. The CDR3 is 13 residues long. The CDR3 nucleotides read TGTGCCAGCAGCCAATACAGGCTTGGCACCATATATTTT. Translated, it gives CASSQYRLGTIYF.

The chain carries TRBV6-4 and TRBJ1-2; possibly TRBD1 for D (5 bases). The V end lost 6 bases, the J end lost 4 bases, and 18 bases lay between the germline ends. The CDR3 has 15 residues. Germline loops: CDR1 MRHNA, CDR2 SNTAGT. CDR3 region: CASSPRVSSAYGYTF. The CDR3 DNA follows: TGTGCCAGCAGCCCCAGGGTTTCATCCGCCTATGGCTACACCTTC.

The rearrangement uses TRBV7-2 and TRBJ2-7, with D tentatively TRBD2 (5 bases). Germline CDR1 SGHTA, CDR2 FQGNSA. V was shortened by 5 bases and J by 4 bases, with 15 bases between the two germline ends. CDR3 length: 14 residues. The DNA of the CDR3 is TGTGCCAGCAGCCCCTTTAGCGCTGCTTACGAGCAGTACTTC. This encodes CASSPFSAAYEQYF.

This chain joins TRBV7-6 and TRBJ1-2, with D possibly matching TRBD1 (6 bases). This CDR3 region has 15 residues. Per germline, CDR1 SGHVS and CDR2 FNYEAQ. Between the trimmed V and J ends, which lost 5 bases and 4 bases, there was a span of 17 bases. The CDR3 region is CASSPGPGASYGYTF. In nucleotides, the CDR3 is TGTGCCAGCAGCCCCGGGCCAGGGGCGAGCTATGGCTACACCTTC.

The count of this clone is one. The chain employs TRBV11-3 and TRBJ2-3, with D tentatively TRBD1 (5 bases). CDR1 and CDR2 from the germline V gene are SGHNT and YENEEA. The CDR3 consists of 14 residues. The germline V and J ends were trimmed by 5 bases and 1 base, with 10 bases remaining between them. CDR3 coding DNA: TGTGCCAGCAGCCCCAAAGGGGGCACAGATACGCAGTATTTT. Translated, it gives CASSPKGGTDTQYF.

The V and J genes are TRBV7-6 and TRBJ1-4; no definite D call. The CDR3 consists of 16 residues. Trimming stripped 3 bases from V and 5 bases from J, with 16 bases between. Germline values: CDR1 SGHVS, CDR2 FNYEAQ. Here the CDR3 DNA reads TGTGCCAGCAGCTTGGGTGTAAGCGCACTGAATGAAAAACTGTTTTTT. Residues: CASSLGVSALNEKLFF.

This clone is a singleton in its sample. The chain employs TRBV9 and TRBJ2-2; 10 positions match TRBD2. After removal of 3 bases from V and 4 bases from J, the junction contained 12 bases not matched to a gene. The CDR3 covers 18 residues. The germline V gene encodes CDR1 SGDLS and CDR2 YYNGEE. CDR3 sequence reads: CASSALPGLADLTGELFF. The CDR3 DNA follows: TGTGCCAGCAGCGCCCTCCCCGGACTAGCGGACCTCACCGGGGAGCTGTTTTTT.

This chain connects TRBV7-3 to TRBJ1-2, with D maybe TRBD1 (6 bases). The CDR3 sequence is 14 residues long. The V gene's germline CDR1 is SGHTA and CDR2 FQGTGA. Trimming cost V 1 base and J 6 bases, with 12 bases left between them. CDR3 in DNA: TGTGCCAGCAGCTTAAACAGGGAAGGGGATGGCTACACCTTC. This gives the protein CASSLNREGDGYTF.

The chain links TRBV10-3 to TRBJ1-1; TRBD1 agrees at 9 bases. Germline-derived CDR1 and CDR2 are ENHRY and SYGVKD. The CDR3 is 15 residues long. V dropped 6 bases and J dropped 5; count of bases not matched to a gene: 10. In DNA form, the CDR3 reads TGTGCCATCAGGGAGGGGGGACAGGGAAGGACTGAAGCTTTCTTT. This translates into CAIREGGQGRTEAFF.

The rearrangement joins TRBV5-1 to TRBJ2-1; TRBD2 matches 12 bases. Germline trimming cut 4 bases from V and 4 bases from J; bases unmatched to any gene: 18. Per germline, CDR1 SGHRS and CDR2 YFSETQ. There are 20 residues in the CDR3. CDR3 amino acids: CASSVTAGRAGTSGYNEQFF. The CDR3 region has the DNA TGCGCCAGCAGCGTCACGGCGGGCAGAGCTGGGACTAGCGGGTACAATGAGCAGTTCTTC.

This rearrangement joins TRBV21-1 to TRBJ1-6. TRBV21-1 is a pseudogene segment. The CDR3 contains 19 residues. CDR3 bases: TGTGCCACCGCCCCTTCGCGGGACATAAGAGAGGCGAATAATTCACCCCTCCACTTT. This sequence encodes CATAPSRDIREANNSPLHF.

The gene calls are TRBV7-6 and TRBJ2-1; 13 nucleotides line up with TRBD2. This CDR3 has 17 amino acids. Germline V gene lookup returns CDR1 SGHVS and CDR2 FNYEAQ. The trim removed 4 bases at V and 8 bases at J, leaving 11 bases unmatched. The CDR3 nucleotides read TGTGCCAGCAGCTCCAGACTAGCGGGAGGACCGCTCCATGAGCAGTTCTTC. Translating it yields CASSSRLAGGPLHEQFF. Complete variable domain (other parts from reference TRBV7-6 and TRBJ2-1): GAGVSQSPRYKVTKRGQDVALRCDPISGHVSLYWYRQALGQGPEFLTYFNYEAQQDKSGLPNDRFSAERPEGSISTLTIQRTEQRDSAMYRCASSSRLAGGPLHEQFFGPGTRLTVL.

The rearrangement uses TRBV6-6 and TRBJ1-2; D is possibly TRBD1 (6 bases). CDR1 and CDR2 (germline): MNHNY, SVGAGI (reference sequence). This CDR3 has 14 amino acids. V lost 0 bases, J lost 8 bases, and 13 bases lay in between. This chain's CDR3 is CASSYSGGPGGYTF. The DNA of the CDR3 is TGTGCCAGCAGTTACTCTGGGGGGCCAGGGGGCTACACCTTC.

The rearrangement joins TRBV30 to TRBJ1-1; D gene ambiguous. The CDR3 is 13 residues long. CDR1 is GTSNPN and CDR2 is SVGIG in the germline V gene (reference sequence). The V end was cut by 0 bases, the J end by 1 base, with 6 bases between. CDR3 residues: CAWSVRQNTEAFF. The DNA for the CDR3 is TGTGCCTGGAGTGTACGGCAGAACACTGAAGCTTTCTTT.

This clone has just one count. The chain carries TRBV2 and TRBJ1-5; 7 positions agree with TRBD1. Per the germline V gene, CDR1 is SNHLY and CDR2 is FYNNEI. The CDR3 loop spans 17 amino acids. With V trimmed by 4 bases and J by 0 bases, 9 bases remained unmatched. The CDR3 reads CASSAGTAIYSNQPQHF. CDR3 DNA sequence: TGTGCCAGCAGTGCCGGGACAGCCATCTATAGCAATCAGCCCCAGCATTTT.